The 25 T cell receptor beta chains below come from one sample, sequenced in a study of cytomegalovirus exposure and HLA in healthy donors. Amplification used 60 Vbeta primers and 13 Jbeta primers. Clones were sequenced by immunoSEQ multiplex PCR, and TCRdb holds only the in-frame ones, with some missing. The sample holds about 170,000 clones, about 85% seen once. What was sequenced was PBMCs. These receptors all come from a man aged 18 to 35 in good health and CMV-seropositive.

This chain connects TRBV5-5 to TRBJ1-4; 9 nucleotides agree with TRBD1. V lost 3 bases, J lost 6 bases, and 12 bases stayed unmatched. The length of the CDR3 is 17 residues. Germline V gene data show CDR1 as SGHKS and CDR2 as YYEKEE (reference sequence). For the CDR3, the DNA is TGTGCCAGCAGCTCCTACTCGTCGACAGGGGGTTATGAAAAACTGTTTTTT. It translates to CASSSYSSTGGYEKLFF. The full variable domain, completed using reference TRBV5-5 and TRBJ1-4, is DAGVTQSPTHLIKTRGQQVTLRCSPISGHKSVSWYQQVLGQGPQFIFQYYEKEERGRGNFPDRFSARQFPNYSSELNVNALLLGDSALYLCASSSYSSTGGYEKLFFGSGTQLSVL.

CDR3 sequence reads: CASSFWTGGISTDTQYF. The DNA for the CDR3 is TGTGCCAGCAGCTTCTGGACAGGCGGGATAAGCACAGATACGCAGTATTTT. This sequence joins TRBV13 and TRBJ2-3, with D possibly TRBD1 on 7 matching bases. There are 17 residues in the CDR3. CDR1 and CDR2 from the germline V gene are PRHDT and FYEKMQ (reference sequence). V lost 3 bases, J lost 0 bases, and 16 bases lay in between.

This chain links TRBV30 with TRBJ2-7; TRBD1 is a possible D gene (5 bases). There are 14 residues in the CDR3. V was shortened by 3 bases and J by 2 bases, with 14 bases between the two germline ends. CDR1 and CDR2 (germline): GTSNPN, SVGIG (reference sequence). The DNA for the CDR3 is TGTGCCTGGAGCCGTCCTGGACAAGCCTACGAGCAGTACTTC. Translated: CAWSRPGQAYEQYF.

The gene calls are TRBV27 and TRBJ2-1, with TRBD2 identical over 8 bases. Germline CDR1 MNHEY, CDR2 SMNVEV (reference sequence). V was pared by 2 bases and J by 5 bases, with 2 bases of the junction left unmatched. The CDR3 totals 14 residues. The CDR3 loop reads CASSLAGGNNEQFF. In nucleotides, the CDR3 is TGTGCCAGCAGTTTAGCGGGGGGCAACAATGAGCAGTTCTTC.

Written as DNA, the CDR3 is TGTGCCAGCTCACTGAGCCGGGACAGGGGCTCCTACGAGCAGTACTTC. It yields the protein CASSLSRDRGSYEQYF. The V and J genes are TRBV18 and TRBJ2-7, with 10 bases lining up with TRBD1. The CDR3 is 16 amino acids. Trimming cost V 4 bases and J 0 bases; bases outside gene matches: 6. CDR1 is KGHSH and CDR2 is LQKENI in the germline V gene. Based on the CDR3 plus reference TRBV18 and TRBJ2-7, the full variable domain is NAGVMQNPRHLVRRRGQEARLRCSPMKGHSHVYWYRQLPEEGLKFMVYLQKENIIDESGMPKERFSAEFPKEGPSILRIQQVVRGDSAAYFCASSLSRDRGSYEQYFGPGTRLTVT.

The chain couples TRBV6-1 to TRBJ2-5, with a weak D call TRBD2 (6 bases). The CDR3 length is 16 residues. Trimming shortened V by 2 bases and J by 1 base, and 14 bases separated the two germline ends. Germline V gene sequence: CDR1 MNHNS, CDR2 SASEGT. The CDR3 DNA follows: TGTGCCAGCAGTGAATGGCGGGGCGTGGCCCAAGAGACCCAGTACTTC. It codes for CASSEWRGVAQETQYF.

V is TRBV6-6 and J is TRBJ1-4; no definite D call. Trimming stripped 6 bases from V and 0 bases from J, with 14 bases between. The CDR3 is 16 amino acids. CDR1 and CDR2 (germline): MNHNY, SVGAGI (reference sequence). The CDR3 DNA follows: TGTGCCAGCAGCCTTGGCAGGAGGACAACTAATGAAAAACTGTTTTTT. As protein: CASSLGRRTTNEKLFF.

The chain recombines TRBV5-4 with TRBJ2-1, with TRBD1 matching 9 bases. Trimming at V came to 2 bases and at J to 10 bases, leaving 10 bases not matched to a gene. The CDR3 runs 15 residues. Germline CDR1 and CDR2: SGHNT and YYREEE (reference sequence). The CDR3 region is CASSLYDPGQGEQFF. The DNA for the CDR3 is TGTGCCAGCAGCTTATACGACCCGGGACAGGGAGAGCAGTTCTTC.

This clone was observed a single time. The chain uses TRBV19 and TRBJ1-1; 8 nucleotides match TRBD1. This CDR3 region has 15 residues. Trimming took 5 bases from V and 1 from J; bases not matched to a gene: 6. Germline V gene data show CDR1 as LNHDA and CDR2 as SQIVND (reference sequence). Here the CDR3 reads CASSSRTGRNTEAFF. CDR3 DNA: TGTGCCAGTAGTTCTCGGACAGGGAGGAACACTGAAGCTTTCTTT.

The rearrangement links TRBV5-6 to TRBJ1-6, with 7 bases aligning to TRBD1. J lost 5 bases, V lost 4 bases, and 6 bases had no gene match. Germline V gene lookup returns CDR1 SGHDT and CDR2 YYEEEE. This CDR3 spans 15 amino acids. Here the CDR3 reads CASSLPGQNNSPLHF. The CDR3 coding sequence is TGTGCCAGCAGCCTACCGGGACAGAATAATTCACCCCTCCACTTT.

J is TRBJ2-3 and V is TRBV7-2; 10 bases map to TRBD2. The CDR3 has 18 amino acids. Germline lookup yields CDR1 SGHTA and CDR2 FQGNSA. V was pared by 2 bases and J by 4 bases, with 12 bases of the junction left unmatched. DNA for the CDR3: TGTGCCAGCAGCTTAAAACAGCGGGGGGGCCAAGGCGCAGATACGCAGTATTTT. Its translation is CASSLKQRGGQGADTQYF.

This chain connects TRBV6-1 to TRBJ1-2; no definite D call. This CDR3 has 12 residues. V was cut by 5 bases and J by 2 bases, with 6 bases left in between. Germline V gene lookup returns CDR1 MNHNS and CDR2 SASEGT. For the CDR3, the DNA is TGTGCCAGCAGTTCCCTGAACTATGGCTACACCTTC. Protein: CASSSLNYGYTF.

J is TRBJ2-1 and V is TRBV29-1; TRBD2 agrees at 12 bases. The CDR3 contains 19 residues. After removal of 4 bases from V and 1 base from J, the junction contained 14 bases not matched to a gene. From germline, CDR1 is SQVTM and CDR2 ANQGSEA. The CDR3: CSVGSLVASGGASYNEQFF. CDR3 DNA: TGCAGCGTTGGGTCTCTGGTAGCTAGCGGGGGGGCATCCTACAATGAGCAGTTCTTC.

This chain's CDR3 is CASSQGGGAYNSPLHF. CDR3 in DNA: TGTGCCAGCAGCCAAGGCGGAGGGGCCTATAATTCACCCCTCCACTTT. The V gene is TRBV4-2, the J gene TRBJ1-6; perhaps TRBD1 as D (5 bases). Per the germline V gene, CDR1 is LGHNA and CDR2 is YNFKEQ. The length of the CDR3 is 16 residues. Trimming took 1 base from V and 2 from J, leaving 9 bases between them.

The chain is built from TRBV4-2 and TRBJ2-7; 10 positions agree with TRBD1. The V and J ends lost 2 bases and 2 bases, in that order; junction bases with no gene match: 6. The CDR3 loop spans 16 amino acids. Germline CDR1 reads LGHNA; CDR2 reads YNFKEQ. Written as DNA, the CDR3 is TGTGCCAGCAGCCAAAGAGGGACAGGGGTAACCTACGAGCAGTACTTC. This sequence encodes CASSQRGTGVTYEQYF.

The DNA of the CDR3 is TGTGCCAGCAGTGTTCCCGGGAGGGACTCTTCACCCCTCCACTTT. Translating gives CASSVPGRDSSPLHF. The gene calls are TRBV2 and TRBJ1-6; weak D call: TRBD1 (5 bases). Trimming left V 4 bases short and J 9 bases short, with 16 bases between. In germline, CDR1 is SNHLY, CDR2 FYNNEI. The CDR3 length is 15 residues.

The chain uses TRBV4-2 and TRBJ1-5; D remains unclear. The CDR3 is made up of 17 amino acids. Looked up from germline, CDR1 is LGHNA and CDR2 is YNFKEQ. The V end lost 0 bases, the J end lost 0 bases, and 12 bases lay between the germline ends. In DNA form, the CDR3 reads TGTGCCAGCAGCCAAGATGGAGAAGGTTATAGCAATCAGCCCCAGCATTTT. Translating gives CASSQDGEGYSNQPQHF.

This clone was picked up one time. The V gene is TRBV5-1, the J gene TRBJ1-1; 10 bases are shared with TRBD1. Germline-derived CDR1 and CDR2 are SGHRS and YFSETQ. The ends lost 5 bases at V and 8 bases at J; junction bases unmatched: 9. This CDR3 has 14 amino acids. The CDR3 region is CASRLETGGSEAFF. The CDR3, as DNA: TGCGCCAGCAGGCTCGAGACAGGGGGCTCGGAAGCTTTCTTT.

The sample holds a few counts of this clone. The V gene is TRBV7-3, the J gene TRBJ2-7, with a tentative D call TRBD1 (5 bases). CDR1 is SGHTA and CDR2 is FQGTGA in the germline V gene. V was clipped by 2 bases and J by 6 bases, with 11 bases between them. This CDR3 spans 13 amino acids. CDR3 amino acids: CASSLGSGLEQYF. The CDR3 coding sequence is TGTGCCAGCAGCTTAGGATCAGGGCTCGAGCAGTACTTC.

The chain carries TRBV10-3 and TRBJ2-1; TRBD2 matches at 10 bases. This CDR3 has 19 amino acids. Per germline, CDR1 ENHRY and CDR2 SYGVKD. The trim removed 3 bases at V and 6 bases at J, leaving 17 bases unmatched. The CDR3 region is CAISEGRAGGLQTVNEQFF. The CDR3 coding sequence is TGTGCCATCAGTGAAGGTCGAGCGGGGGGGCTGCAGACTGTCAATGAGCAGTTCTTC.

This sequence joins TRBV12-5 and TRBJ1-4, with 9 bases matching TRBD1. CDR3 length equals 14 residues. Looked up from germline, CDR1 is LGHNT and CDR2 is FRNRAP. The V gene end was trimmed by 6 bases and the J gene end by 5 bases; junction bases not matched to a gene: 4. The CDR3 region is CASGWDRENEKLFF. The CDR3 DNA reads TGTGCTAGTGGGTGGGACAGGGAGAATGAAAAACTGTTTTTT.

This clone was seen only a few times. This rearrangement joins TRBV4-3 to TRBJ1-1, with D unresolved. The length of the CDR3 is 14 residues. Trimming removed 0 bases from V and 4 bases from J, with 9 bases in between. Germline CDR1 is LGHNA and CDR2 is YSLEER. CDR3 sequence reads: CASSQDFGITEAFF. The CDR3 DNA follows: TGCGCCAGCAGCCAAGATTTCGGGATCACTGAAGCTTTCTTT.

The CDR3 coding sequence is TGTGCCAGCAGCCCCGAGGGGGTTAGGAGCAATCAGCCCCAGCATTTT. Amino acid sequence: CASSPEGVRSNQPQHF. V and J are TRBV5-6 and TRBJ1-5; possibly TRBD1 for D (6 bases). The CDR3 totals 16 residues. The V end was cut by 4 bases, the J end by 1 base, with 15 bases between. Germline loops: CDR1 SGHDT, CDR2 YYEEEE.

This chain joins TRBV7-6 and TRBJ2-5, with TRBD1 matching over 8 bases. The junction had 1 base not matched to a gene; V was cut back by 6 bases and J by 1 base. The CDR3 length is 13 residues. The germline V gene has CDR1 SGHVS and CDR2 FNYEAQ. The CDR3 bases are TGTGCCAGCAGAGGGACAGGCCAAGAGACCCAGTACTTC. This translates into CASRGTGQETQYF.

This clone has a handful of counts. The chain combines TRBV5-1 with TRBJ1-1; weak D call: TRBD1 (6 bases). CDR1 and CDR2 from the germline V gene are SGHRS and YFSETQ. CDR3 length: 13 amino acids. The ends were cut back, 4 bases at V and 8 bases at J, with 15 bases in the middle. The CDR3 DNA reads as TGCGCCAGCAGCCTGGAAGCCGGACAGGAAGCTTTCTTT. Translating gives CASSLEAGQEAFF.